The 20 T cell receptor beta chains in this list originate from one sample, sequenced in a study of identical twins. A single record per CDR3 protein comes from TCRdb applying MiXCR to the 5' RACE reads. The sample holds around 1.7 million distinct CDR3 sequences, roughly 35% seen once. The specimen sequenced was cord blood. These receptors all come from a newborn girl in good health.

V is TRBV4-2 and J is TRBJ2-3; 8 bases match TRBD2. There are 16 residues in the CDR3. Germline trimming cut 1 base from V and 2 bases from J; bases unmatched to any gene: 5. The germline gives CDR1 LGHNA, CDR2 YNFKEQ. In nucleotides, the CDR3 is TGTGCCAGCAGCCAAGGTTCGGGAGGGGTCACAGATACGCAGTATTTT. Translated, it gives CASSQGSGGVTDTQYF.

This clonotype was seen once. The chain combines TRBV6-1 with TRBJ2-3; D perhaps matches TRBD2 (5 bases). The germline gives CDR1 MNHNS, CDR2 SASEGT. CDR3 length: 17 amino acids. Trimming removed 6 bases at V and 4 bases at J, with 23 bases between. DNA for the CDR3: TGTGCCAGCAGAAGCGGCCCTCAGAAGTATTATGCAGATACGCAGTATTTT. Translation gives CASRSGPQKYYADTQYF.

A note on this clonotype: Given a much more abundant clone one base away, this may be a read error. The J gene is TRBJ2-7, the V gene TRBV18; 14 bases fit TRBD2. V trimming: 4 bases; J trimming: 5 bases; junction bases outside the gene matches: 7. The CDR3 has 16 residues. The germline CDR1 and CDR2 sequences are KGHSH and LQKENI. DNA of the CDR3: TGTGCCAGCTCACAGCGGACTAGCGGGAGGTTCGACGAGCAGTACTTC. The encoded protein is CASSQRTSGRFDEQYF.

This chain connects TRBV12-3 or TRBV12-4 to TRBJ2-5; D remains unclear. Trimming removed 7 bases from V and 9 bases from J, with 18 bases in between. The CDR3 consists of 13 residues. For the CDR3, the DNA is TGTGCCAGCACCGTAGCACCCCTTGGGGCCCAGTACTTC. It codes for CASTVAPLGAQYF.

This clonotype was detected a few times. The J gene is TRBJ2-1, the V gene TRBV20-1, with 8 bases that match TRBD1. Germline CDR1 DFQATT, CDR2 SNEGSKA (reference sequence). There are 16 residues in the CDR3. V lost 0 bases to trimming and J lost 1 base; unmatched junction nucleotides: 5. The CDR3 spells CSARDPGTGSYNEQFF. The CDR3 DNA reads TGCAGTGCTAGAGATCCAGGGACAGGTTCCTACAATGAGCAGTTCTTC.

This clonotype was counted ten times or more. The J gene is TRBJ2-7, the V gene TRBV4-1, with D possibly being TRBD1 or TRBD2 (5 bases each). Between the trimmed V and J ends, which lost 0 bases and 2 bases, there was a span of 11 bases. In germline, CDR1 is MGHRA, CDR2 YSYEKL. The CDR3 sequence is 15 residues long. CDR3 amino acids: CASSQESWDPYEQYF. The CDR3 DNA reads TGCGCCAGCAGCCAAGAATCATGGGACCCCTACGAGCAGTACTTC.

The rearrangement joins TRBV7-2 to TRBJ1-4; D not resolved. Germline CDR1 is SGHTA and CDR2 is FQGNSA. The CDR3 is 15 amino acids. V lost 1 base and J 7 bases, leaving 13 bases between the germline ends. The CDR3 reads CASSLGGLRSEKLFF. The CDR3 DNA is TGTGCCAGCAGCTTAGGGGGTCTAAGGAGTGAAAAACTGTTTTTT.

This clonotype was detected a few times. The CDR3 DNA is TGTGCCATCAGTGGGGCTGTCTCGACAGGGCCCACCGGGGAGCTGTTTTTT. Protein sequence: CAISGAVSTGPTGELFF. The chain employs TRBV10-3 and TRBJ2-2; 7 nucleotides align to TRBD1. CDR1 ENHRY and CDR2 SYGVKD come from the germline V gene. The V and J ends lost 4 bases and 4 bases, in that order; junction bases with no gene match: 12. The CDR3 consists of 17 residues.

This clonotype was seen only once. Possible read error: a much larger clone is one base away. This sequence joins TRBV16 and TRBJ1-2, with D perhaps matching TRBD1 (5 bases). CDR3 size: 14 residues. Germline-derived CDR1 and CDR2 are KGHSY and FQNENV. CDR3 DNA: TGTGCCAGCAGCCGCCGGGACCGCAACTGTGGCTACACCTTC. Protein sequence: CASSRRDRNCGYTF. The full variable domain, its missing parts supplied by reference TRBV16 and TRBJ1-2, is GEEVAQTPKHLVRGEGQKAKLYCAPIKGHSYVFWYQQVLKNEFKFLISFQNENVFDETGMPKERFSAKCLPNSPCSLEIQATKLEDSAVYFCASSRRDRNCGYTFGSGTRLTVV.

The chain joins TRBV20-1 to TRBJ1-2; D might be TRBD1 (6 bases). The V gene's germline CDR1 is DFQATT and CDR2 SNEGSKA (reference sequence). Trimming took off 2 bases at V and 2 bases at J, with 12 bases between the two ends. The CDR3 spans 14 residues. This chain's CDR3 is CSARKGGLNYGYTF. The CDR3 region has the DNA TGCAGTGCTAGAAAGGGGGGGCTCAACTATGGCTACACCTTC.

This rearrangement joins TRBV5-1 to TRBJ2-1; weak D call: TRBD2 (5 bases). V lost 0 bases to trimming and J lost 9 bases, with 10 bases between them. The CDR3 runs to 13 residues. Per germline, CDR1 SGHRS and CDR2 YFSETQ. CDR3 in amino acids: CASSLGGYGEQFF. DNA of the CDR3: TGCGCCAGCAGCTTGGGCGGGTATGGTGAGCAGTTCTTC.

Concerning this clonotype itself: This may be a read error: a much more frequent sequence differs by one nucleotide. The CDR3 protein is CASSTGLAGNEQFF. In DNA, the CDR3 is TGTGCCAGCAGCACGGGACTAGCGGGCAATGAGCAGTTCTTC. V and J are TRBV21-1 and TRBJ2-1; the listed D gene, TRBD2, was not tested against the DNA. TRBV21-1 is a listed pseudogene. The CDR3 is made up of 14 amino acids.

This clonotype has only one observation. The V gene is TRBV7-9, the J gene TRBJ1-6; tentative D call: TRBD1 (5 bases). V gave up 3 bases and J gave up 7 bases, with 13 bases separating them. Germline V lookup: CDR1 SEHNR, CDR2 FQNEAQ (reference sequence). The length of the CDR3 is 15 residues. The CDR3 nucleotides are TGTGCCAGCAGCTTTGCCCCAGGGAGAAATTCACCCCTCCACTTT. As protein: CASSFAPGRNSPLHF.

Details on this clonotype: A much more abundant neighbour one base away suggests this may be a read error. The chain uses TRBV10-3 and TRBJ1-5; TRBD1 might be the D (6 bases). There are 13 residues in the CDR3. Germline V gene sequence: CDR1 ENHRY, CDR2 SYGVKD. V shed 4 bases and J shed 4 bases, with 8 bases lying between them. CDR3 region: CAISGTDNQPQHF. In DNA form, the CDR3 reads TGTGCCATCAGTGGGACAGATAATCAGCCCCAGCATTTT.

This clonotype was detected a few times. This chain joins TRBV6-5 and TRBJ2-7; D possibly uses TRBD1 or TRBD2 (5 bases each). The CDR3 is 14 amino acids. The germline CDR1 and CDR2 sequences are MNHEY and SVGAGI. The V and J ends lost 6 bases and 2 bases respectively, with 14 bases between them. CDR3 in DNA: TGTGCCAGCAGAGGGGACCCAGAACCCTACGAGCAGTACTTC. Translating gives CASRGDPEPYEQYF.

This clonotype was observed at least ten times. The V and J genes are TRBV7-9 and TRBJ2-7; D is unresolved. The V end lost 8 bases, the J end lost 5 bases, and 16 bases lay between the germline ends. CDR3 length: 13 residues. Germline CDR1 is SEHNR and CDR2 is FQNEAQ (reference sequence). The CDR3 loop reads CASRPKGFDEQYF. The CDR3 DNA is TGTGCCAGCCGACCTAAAGGTTTTGACGAGCAGTACTTC.

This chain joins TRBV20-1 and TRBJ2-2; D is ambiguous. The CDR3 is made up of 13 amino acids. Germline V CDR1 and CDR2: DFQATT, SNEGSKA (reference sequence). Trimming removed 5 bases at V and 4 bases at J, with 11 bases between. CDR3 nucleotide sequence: TGCAGTGCTCCTTACGGACCCACCGGGGAGCTGTTTTTT. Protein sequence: CSAPYGPTGELFF.

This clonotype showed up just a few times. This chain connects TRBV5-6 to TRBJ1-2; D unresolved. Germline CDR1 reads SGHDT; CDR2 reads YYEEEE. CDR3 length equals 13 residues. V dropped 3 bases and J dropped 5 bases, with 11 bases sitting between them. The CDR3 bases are TGTGCCAGCAGCTCACCACGGTGGTATGGCTACACCTTC. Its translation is CASSSPRWYGYTF.

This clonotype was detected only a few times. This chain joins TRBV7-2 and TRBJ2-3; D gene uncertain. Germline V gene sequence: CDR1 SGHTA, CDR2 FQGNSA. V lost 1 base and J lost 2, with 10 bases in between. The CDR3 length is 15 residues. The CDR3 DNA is TGTGCCAGCAGCTTAGGGTGGGCCCTCACAGATACGCAGTATTTT. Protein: CASSLGWALTDTQYF.

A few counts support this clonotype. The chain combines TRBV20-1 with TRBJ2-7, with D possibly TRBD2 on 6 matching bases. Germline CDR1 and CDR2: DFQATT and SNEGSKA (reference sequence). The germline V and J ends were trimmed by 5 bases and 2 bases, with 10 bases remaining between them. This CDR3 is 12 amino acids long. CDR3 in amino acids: CSALTRPYEQYF. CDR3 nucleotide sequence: TGCAGTGCTTTGACTAGACCCTACGAGCAGTACTTC.